The T cell receptor beta chain described here comes from a study of blood T cell repertoires in COVID-19. Study background: COVID-19 samples, acute and convalescent, were from the United States, Italy and Spain.

This CDR3 has 19 residues. In germline, CDR1 is SGHVS, CDR2 FQNEAQ. V lost 4 bases and J lost 0; bases outside the gene matches: 11. In the original workflow: Reference gene primer amplification in the assay estimated nucleated cell counts. Sequenced by immunoSEQ multiplex PCR; TCRdb stores in-frame clones only, minus some. V and J calls and clone size follow that table, whereas D and trimming were derived from the DNA. This table holds 70,000 to 100,000 clones, about 71% found once. The source is a woman aged 45 to 65 with acute or convalescent COVID-19. The chain couples TRBV7-8 to TRBJ2-5; 13 bases are a match to TRBD2. The sequenced material came from peripheral blood. The CDR3 here is CASSSGRLAGGRDQETQYF. The DNA for the CDR3 is TGTGCCAGCAGCTCGGGTAGACTAGCGGGGGGCCGTGACCAAGAGACCCAGTACTTC.